Following are 19 T cell receptor beta chains from one sample sequenced in a study of T cell responses to AZD1222 COVID-19 vaccine (dated by TCRdb to 2020 to 2023). The protocol used for the library was the immunoSEQ multiplex PCR assay. TCRdb holds this immuneACCESS table with in-frame rearrangements only. Some clones are missing; in checked studies, unresolved V genes explain under half, and the rest has no known cause. A total of some 97,000 clones appear in this sample, approximately 87% of them only once. The ten largest account for just over 4% of the sample. The meaning of the sample's time point label: baseline before first vaccination. Explained via the paper, the treatment or condition label denotes: meningococcal conjugate vaccine given as trial control. Sequencing used peripheral blood, obtained on day 0 of MenACWY control vaccination. These receptors were obtained from an adult in good health.

The chain combines TRBV7-9 with TRBJ1-1, with D perhaps matching TRBD1 (5 bases). The CDR3 spans 14 residues. V gave up 5 bases and J gave up 4 bases, with 14 bases separating them. CDR1 and CDR2 (germline): SEHNR, FQNEAQ (reference sequence). CDR3 amino acids: CASSRDPGSTEAFF. The DNA of the CDR3 is TGTGCCAGCAGCCGAGACCCAGGGTCCACTGAAGCTTTCTTT.

The chain employs TRBV27 and TRBJ2-7, with TRBD1 matching 7 bases. This CDR3 spans 13 amino acids. Germline CDR1 MNHEY, CDR2 SMNVEV (reference sequence). V was pared by 5 bases and J by 4 bases, with 5 bases of the junction left unmatched. Here the CDR3 DNA reads TGTGCCAGCAGTCGGGACAGCTGGTACGAGCAGTACTTC. This gives the protein CASSRDSWYEQYF.

This clone was observed once. The V call is TRBV3-1 (or the pseudogene TRBV3-2), the J call TRBJ2-3; D uncertain. Germline assignment: CDR1 LGHDT and CDR2 YNNKEL (reference sequence). V lost 1 base and J 1 base, leaving 9 bases between the germline ends. The CDR3 runs 15 residues. CDR3 DNA: TGTGCCAGCAGCCAAGGGTGGCGAGGCACAGATACGCAGTATTTT. Protein sequence: CASSQGWRGTDTQYF.

The chain couples TRBV18 to TRBJ1-4; 7 nucleotides line up with TRBD1. The CDR3 length is 16 residues. From germline, CDR1 is KGHSH and CDR2 LQKENI. Trimming at V came to 3 bases and at J to 6 bases, leaving 10 bases not matched to a gene. The CDR3 coding sequence is TGTGCCAGCTCACCCAGCTCGGGACAGCTCGATGAAAAACTGTTTTTT. As protein: CASSPSSGQLDEKLFF.

J is TRBJ2-2 and V is TRBV2, with D perhaps matching TRBD1 or TRBD2 (5 bases each). CDR1 and CDR2 from the germline V gene are SNHLY and FYNNEI. The V end lost 7 bases, the J end lost 1 base, and 16 bases lay between the germline ends. This CDR3 contains 16 residues. CDR3 loop: CASKTASRGNTGELFF. CDR3 nucleotides: TGTGCCAGCAAGACAGCCTCTCGGGGGAACACCGGGGAGCTGTTTTTT.

The chain uses TRBV6-5 and TRBJ1-2, with TRBD1 as a possible D gene (5 bases). Trimming removed 2 bases at V and 5 bases at J, with 12 bases between. This CDR3 spans 14 amino acids. CDR1 and CDR2 (germline): MNHEY, SVGAGI. For the CDR3, the DNA is TGTGCCAGCAGTTACCTTCGGGGGGTGTATGGCTACACCTTC. It translates to CASSYLRGVYGYTF.

V usage is TRBV29-1 and J usage is TRBJ1-1, with a weak D call TRBD1 (6 bases). The CDR3 loop spans 14 amino acids. V lost 3 bases and J lost 4, with 15 bases in between. In germline, CDR1 is SQVTM, CDR2 ANQGSEA. DNA of the CDR3: TGCAGCGTTGAGTACGGGGGCGGGGTCACTGAAGCTTTCTTT. Translation: CSVEYGGGVTEAFF.

This chain uses TRBV19 with TRBJ2-5; tentative D call: TRBD1 (6 bases). The CDR3 extends over 15 amino acids. CDR1 and CDR2 (germline): LNHDA, SQIVND (reference sequence). Trimming cost V 5 bases and J 2 bases, with 15 bases left between them. The DNA of the CDR3 is TGTGCCAGTAGTGCCGGGACAACTACTCAAGAGACCCAGTACTTC. It translates to CASSAGTTTQETQYF.

Worth noting for this clone: The junction shows a germline mismatch at one end, possibly a read error. V usage is TRBV7-7 and J usage is TRBJ2-7; TRBD1 matches at 10 bases. This CDR3 has 15 amino acids. Germline V gives CDR1 SSHAT, CDR2 FNYEAQ (reference sequence). The CDR3 nucleotides read TGTGCTAGCAGCTTAGGGGGACAGGGGCATAGCGAGCAGTACTTC. The encoded protein is CASSLGGQGHSEQYF.

The CDR3 here is CASSSARDTQYF. The CDR3 DNA is TGTGCCAGCAGCTCCGCCCGAGATACGCAGTATTTT. The J gene is TRBJ2-3, the V gene TRBV11-3; unclear D gene. Trimming took off 4 bases at V and 5 bases at J, with 7 bases between the two ends. Germline CDR1 and CDR2: SGHNT and YENEEA. There are 12 residues in the CDR3.

This clone came up once. The chain joins TRBV14 to TRBJ2-5; D possibly corresponds to TRBD1 (6 bases). The germline CDR1 and CDR2 sequences are SGHDN and FVKESK. The CDR3 has 15 residues. V was shortened by 1 base and J by 5 bases, with 14 bases between the two germline ends. This CDR3 is CASSQGGTTWETQYF. The CDR3 coding sequence is TGTGCCAGCAGCCAAGGAGGGACAACGTGGGAGACCCAGTACTTC.

The chain links TRBV5-1 to TRBJ2-3; D is possibly TRBD2 (6 bases). CDR1 is SGHRS and CDR2 is YFSETQ in the germline V gene. The CDR3 spans 15 residues. The germline V and J ends were trimmed by 3 bases and 2 bases, with 13 bases remaining between them. This CDR3 reads CASSYGGASTDTQYF. DNA of the CDR3: TGCGCCAGCAGCTACGGGGGAGCGTCCACAGATACGCAGTATTTT.

This sequence joins TRBV6-5 and TRBJ2-2; TRBD2 agrees at 7 bases. Losses at the gene ends were 4 bases for V and 8 bases for J; bases not matched to a gene: 13. The CDR3 extends over 16 amino acids. Germline CDR1 is MNHEY and CDR2 is SVGAGI. CDR3 protein: CASSLLAAGEGGELFF. The CDR3 nucleotides read TGTGCCAGCAGTTTACTGGCGGCGGGAGAGGGTGGGGAGCTGTTTTTT.

The chain recombines TRBV7-7 with TRBJ2-5; D uncertain. This CDR3 is 15 amino acids long. CDR1 and CDR2 from the germline V gene are SSHAT and FNYEAQ (reference sequence). Trimming took 0 bases from V and 3 from J, leaving 11 bases between them. The CDR3 here is CASSLAGINKETQYF. As DNA, the CDR3 is TGTGCCAGCAGCTTAGCGGGGATTAATAAAGAGACCCAGTACTTC.

The rearrangement joins TRBV30 to TRBJ2-7; D is perhaps TRBD1 (6 bases). Trimming took off 2 bases at V and 4 bases at J, with 6 bases between the two ends. Germline-derived CDR1 and CDR2 are GTSNPN and SVGIG (reference sequence). The CDR3 loop spans 11 amino acids. The CDR3 here is CAWSTGYEQYF. For the CDR3, the DNA is TGTGCCTGGAGTACAGGGTACGAGCAGTACTTC. The whole variable domain, remainder taken from reference TRBV30 and TRBJ2-7, is SQTIHQWPATLVQPVGSPLSLECTVEGTSNPNLYWYRQAAGRGLQLLFYSVGIGQISSEVPQNLSASRPQDRQFILSSKKLLLSDSGFYLCAWSTGYEQYFGPGTRLTVT.

This clone was observed once. The chain carries TRBV28 and TRBJ1-1; the match to TRBD1 covers 10 bases. Germline CDR1 and CDR2: MDHEN and SYDVKM. CDR3 size: 15 residues. With 5 bases clipped from V and 7 bases from J, the junction kept 10 bases outside the gene matches. The CDR3, as DNA: TGTGCCAGCAGTCCGCCGACAGGGGGCGGTGTTGAAGCTTTCTTT. Translation: CASSPPTGGGVEAFF.

The chain employs TRBV2 and TRBJ2-7; TRBD2 aligns across 7 bases. This CDR3 region has 11 residues. The trim removed 8 bases at V and 2 bases at J, leaving 0 bases unmatched. Looked up from germline, CDR1 is SNHLY and CDR2 is FYNNEI. The CDR3 loop is CASAGAYEQYF. CDR3 bases: TGTGCCAGCGCGGGGGCCTACGAGCAGTACTTC.

The chain combines TRBV6-5 with TRBJ1-2; 8 bases are shared with TRBD1. The germline CDR1 and CDR2 sequences are MNHEY and SVGAGI. The CDR3 contains 13 residues. V lost 4 bases and J lost 5; bases outside the gene matches: 3. The CDR3 sequence: CASSLDREYGYTF. The CDR3 DNA follows: TGTGCCAGCAGTTTGGACAGGGAATATGGCTACACCTTC.

The chain couples TRBV6-5 to TRBJ1-1; D might be TRBD1 (5 bases). Germline assignment: CDR1 MNHEY and CDR2 SVGAGI. The CDR3 consists of 12 residues. V lost 4 bases to trimming and J lost 5 bases, with 8 bases between them. The CDR3 DNA reads TGTGCCAGCAGTTTTTGGGGGACTGAAGCTTTCTTT. Its translation: CASSFWGTEAFF.